The clone carrying this T cell receptor beta chain has a single count. The cohort comprised adults aged roughly 18 to 95 years residing in approximately 25 US areas. In the original analysis: Estimation of nucleated cell counts relied on the amplification of reference gene primers. Sequencing was performed with immunoSEQ multiplex PCR; in TCRdb, only in-frame clones are kept and a portion is missing. Clonal size and the V and J genes are those of that table, whereas D and trimming came from the DNA. The table includes approximately 450,000 clones, approximately 90% detected once. The record originates from a study of blood T cell repertoires in COVID-19. Study context: COVID-19 samples collected from the United States, Italy and Spain covered acute and convalescent phases. Nucleic acid was either cDNA or gDNA, and it came from T cells, B-cell-depleted T cells, or PBMCs.

V was pared by 2 bases and J by 5 bases, with 3 bases of the junction left unmatched. Germline V gene sequence: CDR1 WNHNN, CDR2 SYGVQD (reference sequence). This CDR3 is 13 amino acids long. This TCR came from a woman aged 18-35 years with acute COVID-19. The sequencing sample was made of PBMCs or T cells enriched from blood (not recorded which). This chain connects TRBV10-1 to TRBJ2-7; 7 nucleotides line up with TRBD1. The CDR3 reads CASSEPGTDEQYF. DNA of the CDR3: TGCGCCAGCAGTGAGCCCGGGACAGACGAGCAGTACTTC.